A selection of T cell receptor beta chains follows, all from one sample in a study of blood T cell repertoires in COVID-19. Produced via immunoSEQ multiplex PCR; TCRdb's table is partial and in-frame only. This sample has 120,000 to 150,000 clones, with almost 90% found just once. The sequenced sample was peripheral blood. The receptors shown here come from a man in his fifties or sixties with active or convalescent COVID-19. Each CDR3 is given with its conserved first and last residue. The D gene is left open where the match is weak.

v_call	j_call	d_call	cdr3_aa
TRBV19	TRBJ1-4	.	CASGRTGHSNEKLFF
TRBV19	TRBJ2-2	TRBD2	CASRSGTRGGELFF
TRBV11-2	TRBJ1-2	.	CASSFLSSNYGYTF
TRBV4-1	TRBJ2-1	.	CASSSSVLGEQFF
TRBV21-1	TRBJ1-2	.	CASSTRTAISQSPNYGYTF
TRBV5-1	TRBJ2-7	.	CASSAGDIYEQYF
TRBV14	TRBJ2-7	TRBD2	CASSALAVSNEQYF
TRBV7-9	TRBJ1-1	.	CASSDLGGTEAFF
TRBV3-1/TRBV3-2	TRBJ1-2	.	CASSQVQGRGYGYTF
TRBV10-3	TRBJ1-4	TRBD1	CAISESGTGPGEKLFF
TRBV30	TRBJ2-3	TRBD1	CAWDRQGMGDTQYF
TRBV2	TRBJ2-5	TRBD1	CASRTGLQGTQYF
TRBV24-1	TRBJ1-5	.	CATSDSGGIGQPQHF
TRBV14	TRBJ2-7	TRBD2	CASSQESYSGRGEQYF
TRBV24-1	TRBJ2-2	TRBD2	CATSDPSGNGVRGRTGELFF
TRBV28	TRBJ1-4	.	CASLANEKLFF
TRBV25-1	TRBJ2-7	.	CASSESGLSSYEQYF
TRBV24-1	TRBJ2-1	TRBD1	CATAPGGTGDGGEQFF
TRBV28	TRBJ1-2	TRBD1	CASRPGGPSGYTF
TRBV18	TRBJ2-1	TRBD1	CASSPRTGGYGNEQFF
TRBV24-1	TRBJ2-1	.	CATSDTHLNEQFF
TRBV7-6	TRBJ2-2	.	CASSLGGGPNTGELFF
TRBV5-1	TRBJ2-3	.	CASGVQGSTDTQYF
TRBV29-1	TRBJ2-5	TRBD1	CSVYGQGPRETQYF
TRBV15	TRBJ1-1	.	CATSRDEETEAFF
TRBV6-5	TRBJ1-2	TRBD1	CASTPGQGRSQGYTF
TRBV29-1	TRBJ2-7	.	CSVLEGRNEQYF
TRBV7-8	TRBJ2-7	.	CASSLIVYRQGSSYEQYF
TRBV11-1	TRBJ2-1	.	CASSPRRDSYNEQFF
TRBV15	TRBJ1-6	.	CATSIRGINSPLHF
TRBV24-1	TRBJ2-5	TRBD1	CATSAVIGQGDGETQYF
TRBV7-8	TRBJ2-7	TRBD2	CASSLGLPGTSVYEQYF
TRBV28	TRBJ1-3	TRBD1	CASSRRQGYSGNTIYF
TRBV28	TRBJ1-5	.	CASKGQNNQPQHF
TRBV27	TRBJ2-3	TRBD2	CASSAGTRDTQYF